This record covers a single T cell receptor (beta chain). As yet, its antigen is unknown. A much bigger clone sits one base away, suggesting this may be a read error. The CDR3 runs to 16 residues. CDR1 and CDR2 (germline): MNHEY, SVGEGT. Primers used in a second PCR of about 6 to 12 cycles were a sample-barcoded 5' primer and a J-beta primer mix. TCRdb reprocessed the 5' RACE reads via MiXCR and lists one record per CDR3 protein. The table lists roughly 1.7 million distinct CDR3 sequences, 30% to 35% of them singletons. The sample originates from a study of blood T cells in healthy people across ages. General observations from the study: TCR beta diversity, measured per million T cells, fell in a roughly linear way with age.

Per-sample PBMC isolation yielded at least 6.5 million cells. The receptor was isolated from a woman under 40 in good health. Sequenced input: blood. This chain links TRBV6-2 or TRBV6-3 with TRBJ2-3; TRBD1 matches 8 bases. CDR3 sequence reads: CTSSQGTGGLADTQYF. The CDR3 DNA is TGTACCAGCAGTCAGGGGACAGGCGGGCTAGCAGATACGCAGTATTTT.